One sample yielded the 13 T cell receptor beta chains listed below, sequenced in a study of cytomegalovirus exposure and HLA in healthy donors. Repertoires were generated with immunoSEQ multiplex PCR, while TCRdb's copy carries only in-frame clones and drops some. The sample consists of about 240,000 clones, about 86% of them appearing once. Sequencing was performed on PBMCs. The source of these receptors is a young woman in good health and CMV-seropositive.

This chain joins TRBV7-9 and TRBJ2-7; 8 bases match TRBD1. The CDR3 length is 15 residues. CDR1 SEHNR and CDR2 FQNEAQ come from the germline V gene (reference sequence). The V segment lost 7 bases and the J segment 6 bases; nucleotides outside the gene matches: 14. CDR3 nucleotide sequence: TGTGCCAGCACCCCCCCCGGACAGGGAGTAGGCGAGCAGTACTTC. Protein sequence: CASTPPGQGVGEQYF.

The chain couples TRBV19 to TRBJ2-1, with 8 bases identical to TRBD2. Germline-derived CDR1 and CDR2 are LNHDA and SQIVND (reference sequence). The J segment lost 0 bases and the V segment lost 5 bases, leaving 12 bases of the junction unmatched. The CDR3 is 18 residues long. In nucleotides, the CDR3 is TGTGCCAGTAGTCTCGGGGGGGGTTTCCCCAGCTCCTACAATGAGCAGTTCTTC. Residues: CASSLGGGFPSSYNEQFF.

V and J are TRBV7-9 and TRBJ2-3, with 12 bases fitting TRBD2. Germline V gives CDR1 SEHNR, CDR2 FQNEAQ (reference sequence). V gave up 3 bases and J gave up 5 bases; unmatched junction bases: 9. This CDR3 has 17 residues. The CDR3 DNA reads as TGTGCCAGCAGCTTTGCAAGATCTAGCGGGAGGGGAGATACGCAGTATTTT. This translates into CASSFARSSGRGDTQYF.

The rearrangement links TRBV11-2 to TRBJ2-1; TRBD1 aligns across 8 bases. CDR3 size: 15 residues. In germline, CDR1 is SGHAT, CDR2 FQNNGV. The junction had 11 bases not matched to a gene; V was cut back by 5 bases and J by 8 bases. This CDR3 reads CASSTTGARGDEQFF. CDR3 nucleotides: TGTGCCAGCAGCACGACAGGGGCCAGGGGGGATGAGCAGTTCTTC.

V and J are TRBV28 and TRBJ1-2, with 9 bases aligning to TRBD1. J was trimmed by 7 bases and V by 7 bases; bases with no gene match: 10. CDR1 and CDR2 (germline): MDHEN, SYDVKM. This CDR3 is 14 amino acids long. This CDR3 reads CASTGGQGGRGYTF. The CDR3 DNA reads TGTGCCAGCACGGGGGGACAGGGAGGACGTGGCTACACCTTC.

The chain's CDR3 is CASGGHTGFAADTQYF. DNA for the CDR3: TGTGCCAGCGGGGGTCATACAGGGTTTGCGGCAGATACGCAGTATTTT. This chain links TRBV2 with TRBJ2-3; tentatively, D is TRBD1 (6 bases). Germline-derived CDR1 and CDR2 are SNHLY and FYNNEI. This CDR3 contains 16 residues. Trimming pared 8 bases from V and 4 bases from J, leaving 22 bases between.

V gene TRBV7-2 combines with J gene TRBJ2-2; D is possibly TRBD1 (5 bases). This CDR3 region has 15 residues. Germline loops: CDR1 SGHTA, CDR2 FQGNSA. V lost 2 bases and J 7 bases, leaving 14 bases between the germline ends. In nucleotides, the CDR3 is TGTGCCAGCAGCTTAAATTCAGGGCCGGACGGGGAGCTGTTTTTT. This translates into CASSLNSGPDGELFF.

The rearrangement links TRBV2 to TRBJ2-5; 10 bases align to TRBD2. The germline V gene encodes CDR1 SNHLY and CDR2 FYNNEI. V dropped 8 bases and J dropped 4; count of bases not matched to a gene: 7. This CDR3 is built from 14 residues. CDR3 loop: CASGSGRGVETQYF. CDR3 DNA: TGTGCCAGCGGGAGCGGGAGGGGAGTAGAGACCCAGTACTTC.

This chain joins TRBV6-1 and TRBJ1-2; D unresolved. V lost 2 bases and J 0 bases, leaving 10 bases between the germline ends. The CDR3 contains 15 residues. Germline V gives CDR1 MNHNS, CDR2 SASEGT. The CDR3 spells CASSELSPANYGYTF. The CDR3 nucleotides are TGTGCCAGCAGTGAATTAAGTCCAGCTAACTATGGCTACACCTTC.

This chain joins TRBV5-1 and TRBJ2-2; 10 positions agree with TRBD1. Germline V lookup: CDR1 SGHRS, CDR2 YFSETQ. The V segment lost 4 bases and the J segment 7 bases; nucleotides outside the gene matches: 7. CDR3 length: 15 amino acids. The CDR3 nucleotides read TGCGCCAGCAGCATACGACAGGGGGCGAACGGGGAGCTGTTTTTT. Translated, it gives CASSIRQGANGELFF.

This sequence joins TRBV27 and TRBJ2-7; unclear D gene. V was clipped by 2 bases and J by 3 bases, with 8 bases between them. CDR1 is MNHEY and CDR2 is SMNVEV in the germline V gene (reference sequence). CDR3 length equals 13 residues. The CDR3 loop reads CASSLGPSYEQYF. Here the CDR3 DNA reads TGTGCCAGCAGTTTAGGGCCAAGCTACGAGCAGTACTTC.

The chain couples TRBV30 to TRBJ2-7; 8 nucleotides agree with TRBD1. The CDR3 is 16 amino acids. With V trimmed by 0 bases and J by 0 bases, 7 bases remained unmatched. The germline V gene encodes CDR1 GTSNPN and CDR2 SVGIG (reference sequence). This chain's CDR3 is CAWSVKGTGSSYEQYF. In DNA, the CDR3 is TGTGCCTGGAGTGTAAAGGGGACAGGTAGCTCCTACGAGCAGTACTTC. Variable domain in full (rest from reference TRBV30 and TRBJ2-7): SQTIHQWPATLVQPVGSPLSLECTVEGTSNPNLYWYRQAAGRGLQLLFYSVGIGQISSEVPQNLSASRPQDRQFILSSKKLLLSDSGFYLCAWSVKGTGSSYEQYFGPGTRLTVT.

The chain carries TRBV30 and TRBJ1-4; 9 bases match TRBD1. Germline loops: CDR1 GTSNPN, CDR2 SVGIG (reference sequence). J gave up 8 bases and V 3 bases, and 7 bases lay outside the gene matches. The CDR3 extends over 14 amino acids. CDR3 loop: CAWRRDRESEKLFF. In DNA, the CDR3 is TGTGCCTGGAGACGGGACAGGGAGAGCGAAAAACTGTTTTTT.